The present TCR beta chain was sequenced within a study of blood T cell repertoires in COVID-19. Study as a whole: Italy, Spain and the United States were the sources of the convalescent and acute COVID-19 samples.

Germline loops: CDR1 SGHAT, CDR2 FQNNGV. V dropped 1 base and J dropped 3 bases, with 10 bases sitting between them. This CDR3 spans 14 amino acids. Original processing methods: Using reference gene primer amplification, nucleated cell counts were estimated. The table came from immunoSEQ multiplex PCR; TCRdb's copy has only in-frame clones and leaves some out. V, J and clone size were drawn from that table, and D and trimming were deduced from the DNA. The table lists about 250,000 clones, approximately 88% of them singletons. The origin of this receptor is a woman aged 25 to 39 with acute or convalescent COVID-19. The chain links TRBV11-2 to TRBJ2-7, with a weak D call TRBD1 (5 bases). Material for sequencing was peripheral blood. CDR3 bases: TGTGCCAGCAGCTTAGGGCCCAGGGTCTACGAGCAGTACTTC. Translating gives CASSLGPRVYEQYF.